This T cell receptor (beta chain) is drawn from a study of lymphopenia after photon versus proton radiotherapy. General study findings and limits: Proton therapy kept repertoires fairly stable, unlike photons, which gained effector/memory cells. After the lymphocyte nadir, photon-treated repertoires showed oligoclonal expansion, especially of CD8+ Temra cells. A bigger post-nadir fall in TCR diversity correlated inversely with survival time in deceased patients.

The germline V gene has CDR1 SGHTA and CDR2 FQGNSA. The CDR3 length is 15 residues. Trimming at V came to 6 bases and at J to 4 bases, leaving 8 bases not matched to a gene. About this clone itself: The antigen is unknown.

The method was immunoSEQ multiplex PCR; TCRdb's version includes in-frame clones alone and lacks a portion of them. The data contain about 37,000 clones, 85% to 90% of them singletons. The sequencing used peripheral blood, collected from a patient treated with photon-based radiotherapy. The V and J genes are TRBV7-2 and TRBJ1-1; 10 positions match TRBD1. The source is a man between 45 and 60 years old with gastric cancer. The CDR3, as DNA: TGTGCCAGCAGACGGACAGGGGGTATCGGCACTGAAGCTTTCTTT. Translating it yields CASRRTGGIGTEAFF.